These 24 T cell receptor beta chains were sequenced from one sample in a study of blood T cell repertoires in COVID-19. The repertoire was sequenced with immunoSEQ multiplex PCR; TCRdb's copy has only in-frame clones and lacks some. The sample shows approximately 440,000 clones, 87% of them seen only once. The sample taken for sequencing was PBMCs or T cells enriched from blood (not recorded which). The receptors here all came from a young woman who had recovered from COVID-19.

The chain employs TRBV19 and TRBJ2-2, with D possibly matching TRBD1 (5 bases). Germline CDR1 is LNHDA and CDR2 is SQIVND (reference sequence). V was shortened by 7 bases and J by 6 bases, with 18 bases between the two germline ends. This CDR3 is built from 15 residues. The chain's CDR3 is CASTTRPGISGELFF. CDR3 sequence (DNA): TGTGCCAGTACCACACGGCCAGGGATCTCCGGGGAGCTGTTTTTT.

This rearrangement joins TRBV28 to TRBJ2-6; 10 nucleotides align to TRBD1. Germline V lookup: CDR1 MDHEN, CDR2 SYDVKM. The CDR3 loop spans 16 amino acids. The V segment lost 1 base and the J segment 6 bases; nucleotides outside the gene matches: 3. CDR3 sequence: CASSLSGTGEANVLTF. CDR3 coding DNA: TGTGCCAGCAGTTTATCCGGGACAGGGGAGGCCAACGTCCTGACTTTC.

The CDR3 region has the DNA TGCGCCAGCAGCCAGTCCTTGAACACTGAAGCTTTCTTT. Its translation: CASSQSLNTEAFF. The chain joins TRBV4-1 to TRBJ1-1; D is undetermined. The CDR3 totals 13 residues. Germline assignment: CDR1 MGHRA and CDR2 YSYEKL. Trimming took off 3 bases at V and 0 bases at J, with 5 bases between the two ends.

The chain links TRBV19 to TRBJ2-7, with D perhaps TRBD2 (6 bases). Trimming shortened V by 1 base and J by 4 bases, and 14 bases separated the two germline ends. The CDR3 consists of 15 residues. Germline CDR1 LNHDA, CDR2 SQIVND (reference sequence). The CDR3: CASSIVGEAGYEQYF. As DNA, the CDR3 is TGTGCCAGTAGTATAGTTGGGGAGGCTGGTTACGAGCAGTACTTC.

This clone came up once. DNA of the CDR3: TGTGCCAGCAGACCTGGGACAGCTCAAAATCAGCCCCAGCATTTT. This translates into CASRPGTAQNQPQHF. The chain links TRBV6-5 to TRBJ1-5, with TRBD1 matching over 7 bases. The CDR3 runs to 15 residues. From germline, CDR1 is MNHEY and CDR2 SVGAGI. V trimming: 6 bases; J trimming: 4 bases; junction bases outside the gene matches: 9.

This clone was counted a single time. The chain recombines TRBV10-3 with TRBJ2-2; 12 nucleotides match TRBD1. J lost 4 bases, V lost 9 bases, and 12 bases had no gene match. The CDR3 runs to 17 residues. Germline loops: CDR1 ENHRY, CDR2 SYGVKD. The CDR3 here is CAISPGQGARGTGELFF. CDR3 sequence (DNA): TGTGCCATTTCCCCGGGACAGGGGGCGCGTGGCACCGGGGAGCTGTTTTTT.

The chain uses TRBV10-3 and TRBJ2-5; D unclear. The V end was cut by 4 bases, the J end by 3 bases, with 6 bases between. The CDR3 has 12 residues. The V gene's germline CDR1 is ENHRY and CDR2 SYGVKD. The CDR3: CAISAGKETQYF. The CDR3 coding sequence is TGTGCCATCAGTGCGGGTAAAGAGACCCAGTACTTC.

This clone was detected only once. The rearrangement uses TRBV6-1 and TRBJ1-2, with TRBD1 as a possible D gene (5 bases). V was cut by 0 bases and J by 8 bases, with 10 bases left in between. Germline-derived CDR1 and CDR2 are MNHNS and SASEGT. The CDR3 has 13 amino acids. As DNA, the CDR3 is TGTGCCAGCAGTGAAGCAGAGGAGGGGGGCTACACCTTC. It specifies CASSEAEEGGYTF.

This clone was observed a single time. The chain is built from TRBV19 and TRBJ1-5; tentatively, D is TRBD1 (6 bases). This CDR3 contains 16 residues. V was trimmed by 1 base and J by 0 bases, leaving 10 bases between them. Germline assignment: CDR1 LNHDA and CDR2 SQIVND (reference sequence). The CDR3, as DNA: TGTGCCAGTAGTATAGGTCGGACAGATAGCAATCAGCCCCAGCATTTT. As protein: CASSIGRTDSNQPQHF.

The chain couples TRBV5-1 to TRBJ2-7; a weak D match, TRBD2 (6 bases). CDR1 and CDR2 (germline): SGHRS, YFSETQ. CDR3 length: 11 amino acids. Deletions cut 5 bases from V and 5 bases from J, with 8 bases between. CDR3 sequence (DNA): TGCGCCAGCAGAGGCGGGGACGAGCAGTACTTC. This sequence encodes CASRGGDEQYF.

This chain links TRBV6-4 with TRBJ1-1, with TRBD1 identical over 8 bases. This CDR3 spans 15 amino acids. Per germline, CDR1 MRHNA and CDR2 SNTAGT. The V segment lost 3 bases and the J segment 2 bases; nucleotides outside the gene matches: 5. As DNA, the CDR3 is TGTGCCAGCAGTGAAAGCCCAGGGGGCAACACTGAAGCTTTCTTT. It specifies CASSESPGGNTEAFF.

The rearrangement joins TRBV3-1 (or the pseudogene TRBV3-2) to TRBJ2-7; 8 bases match TRBD1. In germline, CDR1 is LGHDT, CDR2 YNNKEL (reference sequence). This CDR3 region has 15 residues. V lost 4 bases and J lost 4; bases outside the gene matches: 9. This chain's CDR3 is CASSRQDRGEYEQYF. In DNA form, the CDR3 reads TGTGCCAGCAGCCGACAAGACAGGGGTGAGTACGAGCAGTACTTC.

This clone has a single count. The chain joins TRBV5-8 to TRBJ1-1, with TRBD1 matching over 12 bases. The V and J ends lost 4 bases and 7 bases, in that order; junction bases with no gene match: 8. The CDR3 runs 15 residues. Per the germline V gene, CDR1 is SGHTS and CDR2 is YDEGEE. CDR3: CASSPPGTGGVEAFF. CDR3 bases: TGTGCCAGCAGCCCCCCAGGGACAGGGGGCGTTGAAGCTTTCTTT.

The chain carries TRBV6-5 and TRBJ2-3, with 8 bases identical to TRBD1. Looked up from germline, CDR1 is MNHEY and CDR2 is SVGAGI. With 11 bases clipped from V and 5 bases from J, the junction kept 9 bases outside the gene matches. This CDR3 is built from 13 residues. The CDR3 sequence is CASRQGLVDTQYF. CDR3 bases: TGTGCCTCCCGACAGGGGTTGGTAGATACGCAGTATTTT.

The chain combines TRBV3-1 (or the pseudogene TRBV3-2) with TRBJ2-1, with TRBD2 matching over 7 bases. After removal of 8 bases from V and 6 bases from J, the junction contained 7 bases not matched to a gene. Germline loops: CDR1 LGHDT, CDR2 YNNKEL (reference sequence). The CDR3 has 13 amino acids. DNA for the CDR3: TGTGCCAGCGCATACGGGGGGATCAATGAGCAGTTCTTC. Its protein is CASAYGGINEQFF.

The chain combines TRBV27 with TRBJ2-6; D gene uncertain. Germline-derived CDR1 and CDR2 are MNHEY and SMNVEV (reference sequence). V lost 4 bases and J lost 0, with 7 bases in between. The CDR3 is made up of 15 amino acids. DNA of the CDR3: TGTGCCAGCAGTTCCCTAAACTCTGGGGCCAACGTCCTGACTTTC. This sequence encodes CASSSLNSGANVLTF. Variable domain in full (rest from reference TRBV27 and TRBJ2-6): EAQVTQNPRYLITVTGKKLTVTCSQNMNHEYMSWYRQDPGLGLRQIYYSMNVEVTDKGDVPEGYKVSRKEKRNFPLILESPSPNQTSLYFCASSSLNSGANVLTFGAGSRLTVL.

This clone appeared a few times. The CDR3 bases are TGTGCCAGCCGGCAGGGCCAAGACTATGGCTACACCTTC. This encodes CASRQGQDYGYTF. The chain recombines TRBV28 with TRBJ1-2, with D possibly being TRBD1 (5 bases). Germline CDR1 and CDR2: MDHEN and SYDVKM. The V gene lost 8 bases and the J gene lost 3 bases, with 13 bases spanning the gap. This CDR3 region has 13 residues.

The chain carries TRBV11-2 and TRBJ1-4; D is uncertain. Germline CDR1 is SGHAT and CDR2 is FQNNGV. V shed 0 bases and J shed 8 bases, with 7 bases lying between them. The CDR3 consists of 13 residues. This CDR3 is CASSLERREKLFF. Here the CDR3 DNA reads TGTGCCAGCAGCTTAGAACGGAGGGAAAAACTGTTTTTT.

This chain uses TRBV5-1 with TRBJ2-5; TRBD2 might be the D (7 bases). The CDR3 consists of 15 residues. Germline assignment: CDR1 SGHRS and CDR2 YFSETQ. With 4 bases removed from V and 2 bases from J, the gap between germline ends came to 15 bases. CDR3 in DNA: TGCGCCAGCAGCCCCTTCGAGGGGGGGCAAGAGACCCAGTACTTC. Protein: CASSPFEGGQETQYF.

J is TRBJ2-7 and V is TRBV23-1, with D maybe TRBD1 (5 bases). TRBV23-1 is given ORF status, its function remaining uncertain. The CDR3 is 15 residues long. V lost 0 bases and J 2 bases, leaving 11 bases between the germline ends. CDR3 DNA sequence: TGCGCCAGCAGTCAATCGTCTAGGGGCGCCTACGAGCAGTACTTC. It translates to CASSQSSRGAYEQYF.

The chain carries TRBV19 and TRBJ2-7, with D possibly being TRBD1 (6 bases). This CDR3 spans 14 amino acids. Trimming shortened V by 4 bases and J by 4 bases, and 14 bases separated the two germline ends. Germline V gene data show CDR1 as LNHDA and CDR2 as SQIVND (reference sequence). In nucleotides, the CDR3 is TGTGCCAGTAGTACGTCGACAGGCCGTTACGAGCAGTACTTC. Its translation is CASSTSTGRYEQYF.

V and J are TRBV7-9 and TRBJ1-6; D uncertain. CDR3 size: 14 residues. The germline V and J ends were trimmed by 3 bases and 7 bases, with 10 bases remaining between them. Germline assignment: CDR1 SEHNR and CDR2 FQNEAQ (reference sequence). CDR3 amino acids: CASSLVLPNSPLHF. CDR3 in DNA: TGTGCCAGCAGCTTGGTACTCCCAAATTCACCCCTCCACTTT. The entire variable domain, with the rest obtained from reference TRBV7-9 and TRBJ1-6, is as follows: DTGVSQNPRHKITKRGQNVTFRCDPISEHNRLYWYRQTLGQGPEFLTYFQNEAQLEKSRLLSDRFSAERPKGSFSTLEIQRTEQGDSAMYLCASSLVLPNSPLHFGNGTRLTVT.

The chain recombines TRBV5-4 with TRBJ2-3; 13 nucleotides match TRBD2. Germline lookup yields CDR1 SGHNT and CDR2 YYREEE (reference sequence). The CDR3 length is 19 residues. J lost 5 bases, V lost 4 bases, and 16 bases had no gene match. The CDR3 reads CASSPPTSGGPTRIDTQYF. As DNA, the CDR3 is TGTGCCAGCAGCCCGCCGACTAGCGGGGGGCCTACACGGATAGATACGCAGTATTTT.

The chain links TRBV11-2 to TRBJ1-4; the D gene is possibly TRBD1 (5 bases). From germline, CDR1 is SGHAT and CDR2 FQNNGV. V was shortened by 1 base and J by 16 bases, with 10 bases between the two germline ends. The CDR3 loop spans 11 amino acids. The CDR3 loop is CASSLGREKFF. CDR3 DNA sequence: TGTGCCAGCAGCTTAGGCAGGGAAAAGTTTTTT.